This T cell receptor beta chain was identified in a study of type 1 regulatory T cells. Whole-study context: An in vitro protocol generated T-allo10, a Tr1-enriched, alloantigen-specific CD4 T cell product. Whole-study results and caveats: Compared with non-type 1 regulatory T cells, type 1 regulatory T cells showed a more restricted TCR repertoire.

The V gene's germline CDR1 is MGHRA and CDR2 YSYEKL. Trimming at V came to 2 bases and at J to 5 bases, leaving 3 bases not matched to a gene. This CDR3 contains 14 residues. The sample holds a few counts of this clonotype. Antigen specificity is unknown. Each CDR3 protein gets one entry after TCRdb re-called the reads with MiXCR. The table records around 5,000 distinct CDR3 sequences, 26% of them present only once. This chain links TRBV4-1 with TRBJ2-5; 9 positions match TRBD1. The clonotype originates from a human donor in good health. The sample taken for sequencing was cultured type 1 regulatory T (Tr1) cells, either the whole culture or a sorted fraction (not recorded which). The CDR3 region has the DNA TGCGCCAGCAGCCAACCTGGGACAGGGGAGACCCAGTACTTC. This encodes CASSQPGTGETQYF.